This entry concerns a single T cell receptor beta chain. The antigen is not known. This record belongs to a study of T cell responses to AZD1222 COVID-19 vaccine. Regarding the study as a whole: The peak T cell response came first, and repertoires were sampled only after it. A reported finding is that nearly half of spike-specific TCRs target unmutated variant regions. The donor group comprised mostly white British people and more females; the analysis possibly underestimated clonal diversity.

V was shortened by 2 bases and J by 8 bases, with 18 bases between the two germline ends. Per the germline V gene, CDR1 is MDHEN and CDR2 is SYDVKM. The CDR3 has 16 amino acids. Produced via immunoSEQ multiplex PCR; TCRdb's table is partial and in-frame only. The sample yields 60,000 to 95,000 clones, roughly 84% seen once. The source material was peripheral blood, sampled 28 days after the second AZD1222 dose. The TCR originated in an adult who received the AZD1222 COVID-19 vaccine. The V call is TRBV28, the J call TRBJ1-4; a weak D match, TRBD1 (5 bases). CDR3 sequence: CASSLGAGVHEEKLFF. In DNA, the CDR3 is TGTGCCAGCAGTTTAGGGGCCGGAGTACATGAAGAAAAACTGTTTTTT.